This entry features one TCR beta chain sequence. The clone's antigen remains unknown. Per-base quality was not reported, and no clone a single base away is much larger than it. From the cysteine through the phenylalanine, the CDR3 covers 20 amino acids. Only the CDR3 region is kept as DNA, spanning 60 bases read in frame from base 1. The germline V gene specifies KGHDR as CDR1 and SFDVKD as CDR2. Relative to germline, V is 0 bases shorter and J is 5 bases shorter, with 24 bases between their ends. This record belongs to a study of blood T cell repertoires in COVID-19 (dated by TCRdb to the early 2020s). Looking at the study overall: Samples covering the acute and convalescent phases of COVID-19 were provided by collaborators in the United States, Italy and Spain. The repertoires were released in a freely available public database intended as a resource for research on the immune response to SARS-CoV-2. The prospective study material was composed of cDNA or gDNA derived from T cells, B-cell-depleted T cells, or PBMCs. Deeply sampled blood TCRbeta repertoires from subjects exposed to, actively infected with, or recovered from COVID-19 were included in the dataset. A de-identified subject ID, COVID-19 status, age in years and sex were almost always included in the sample metadata. Where available, HLA class I and class II types were taken from metadata supplied by the sample provider and were not determined by assay-based typing. Samples came from the ongoing ImmuneRACE study (first 160 participants) plus 1,254 subjects from 6 global collaborators.

The collaborating institutions used their own protocols to collect whole blood in K2EDTA tubes. For TCRbeta analysis, collaborators shipped samples as frozen whole blood, isolated PBMCs, or DNA extracted from either of those sample types. The full study reports these points: How much clinical and demographic metadata was included differed by source and by participant, and the metadata was provided uncurated.

TCRbeta CDR3 regions were amplified from genomic DNA by means of the immunoSEQ Assay, a bias-controlled multiplex PCR. The paper's data handling went like this. Nucleated cell counts per sample were estimated from amplification of reference gene primers within the assay. Sequence reads were collapsed and filtered to measure the absolute abundance of every unique TCRbeta CDR3 rearrangement. Productive Simpson clonality was computed per sample as the square root of Simpson's diversity index over productive rearrangements. TCRdb holds this immuneACCESS table with in-frame rearrangements only. Some clones are missing; in checked studies, unresolved V genes explain under half, and the rest has no known cause. V and J calls and clone size are as listed in that table; D and trimming were resolved from the DNA. Recorded for this sample are more than 250,000 clones; roughly 84% of them occurred a single time. The top ten hold 8% to 9.5% of the sample.

Input material: peripheral blood. This TCR derives from a human donor in a cohort sampled during active COVID-19. The chain uses TRBV24-1 and TRBJ2-2; the best D guess is TRBD2, with 6 bases matching. The CDR3 region: CATSDLRSGTDGRFTGELFF. Read as DNA, the sequence is TGTGCCACCAGTGATTTGCGCTCTGGGACTGATGGGCGGTTTACCGGGGAGCTGTTTTTT.